The clone carrying this T cell receptor beta chain has ten or more counts. These data are taken from a study of early T cells in non-severe SARS-CoV-2 infection. Study as a whole: The sequenced material was bulk RNA from unsorted whole blood, and its chains were unpaired.

The ends lost 3 bases at V and 2 bases at J; junction bases unmatched: 2. CDR1 and CDR2 from the germline V gene are SGHAT and FQNNGV. This CDR3 has 15 amino acids. TCRdb processed the 5' RACE reads anew with MiXCR; each CDR3 protein has one entry. The table shows around 58,000 distinct CDR3 sequences, with roughly 7.6% occurring only once. The rearrangement uses TRBV11-2 and TRBJ2-3, with 10 nucleotides matching TRBD2. This TCR was sampled from an adult who was a healthcare worker with PCR-confirmed SARS-CoV-2 infection or an uninfected control (not recorded which). Sequences were derived from whole blood, sampled at baseline. The CDR3, as DNA: TGTGCCAGCAGCTTTACTAGCGGGAACACAGATACGCAGTATTTT. Translation gives CASSFTSGNTDTQYF.